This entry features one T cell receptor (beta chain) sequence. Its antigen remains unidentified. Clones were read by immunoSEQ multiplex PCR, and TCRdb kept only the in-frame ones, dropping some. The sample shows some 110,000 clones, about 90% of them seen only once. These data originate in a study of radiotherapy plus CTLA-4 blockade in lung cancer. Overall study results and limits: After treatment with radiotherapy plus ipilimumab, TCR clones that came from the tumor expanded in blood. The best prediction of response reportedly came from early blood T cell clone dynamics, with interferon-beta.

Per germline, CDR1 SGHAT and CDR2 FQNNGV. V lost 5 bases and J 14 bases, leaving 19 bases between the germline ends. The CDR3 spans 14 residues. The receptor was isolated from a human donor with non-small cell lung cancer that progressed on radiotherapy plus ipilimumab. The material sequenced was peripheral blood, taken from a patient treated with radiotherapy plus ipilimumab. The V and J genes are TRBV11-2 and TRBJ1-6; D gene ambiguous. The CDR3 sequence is CASSQDGVRWSLHF. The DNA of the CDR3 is TGTGCCAGCAGCCAGGACGGGGTTCGGTGGTCCCTCCACTTT.